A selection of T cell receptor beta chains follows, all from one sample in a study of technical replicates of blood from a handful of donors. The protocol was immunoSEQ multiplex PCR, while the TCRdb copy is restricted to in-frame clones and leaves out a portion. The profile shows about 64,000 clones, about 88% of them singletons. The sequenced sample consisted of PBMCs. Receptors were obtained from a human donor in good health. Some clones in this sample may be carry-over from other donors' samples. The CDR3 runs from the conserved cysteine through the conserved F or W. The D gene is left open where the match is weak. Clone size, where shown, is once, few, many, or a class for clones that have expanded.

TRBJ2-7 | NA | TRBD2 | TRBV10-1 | TGCGCCAGCAGTGAGCACGGGTGTCTAGCGGGAGCTATCGAGCAGTACTTC | CASSEHGCLAGAIEQYF
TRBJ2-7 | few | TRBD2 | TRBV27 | TGTGCCAGCAGTTTGGCGGGGGGGTACGAGCAGTACTTC | CASSLAGGYEQYF
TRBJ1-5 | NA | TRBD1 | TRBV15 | TGTGCCACCAGCACAGGGGGTGAGAGCAATCAGCCCCAGCATTTT | CATSTGGESNQPQHF
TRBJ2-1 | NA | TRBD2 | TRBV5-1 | TGCGCCAGCAGACTAGCGGGGGGCGACTACAATGAGCAGTTCTTC | CASRLAGGDYNEQFF
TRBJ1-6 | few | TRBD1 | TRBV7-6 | TGTGCCAGCAGCTTAGAAGGGACAGGGAGTTCACCCCTCCACTTT | CASSLEGTGSSPLHF
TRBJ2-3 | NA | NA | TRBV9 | TGTGCCAGCAGCGTAGGGCTTCATCCGGGGATAAACACAGATACGCAGTATTTT | CASSVGLHPGINTDTQYF
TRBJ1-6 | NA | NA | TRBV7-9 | TGTGCCAGCAGCCTCGGCAGGGAAGTAGAACCCCTCCACTTT | CASSLGREVEPLHF
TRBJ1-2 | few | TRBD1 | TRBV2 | TGTGCCAGCAGTAATAATCTTAGACAGGGCAGTGGCTACACCTTC | CASSNNLRQGSGYTF
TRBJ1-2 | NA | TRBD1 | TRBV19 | TGTGCCAGTAGTCCAGAGACAGGGGTGTATGGCTACACCTTC | CASSPETGVYGYTF
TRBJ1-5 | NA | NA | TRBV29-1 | TGCAGCGTTGATCGGGGGGCCGGGCAGCCCCAGCATTTT | CSVDRGAGQPQHF
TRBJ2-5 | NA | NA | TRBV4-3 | TGCGCCAGCAGCCAAGAGCGAGGACACGAGACCCAGTACTTC | CASSQERGHETQYF
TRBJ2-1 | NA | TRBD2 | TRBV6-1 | TGTGCCAGCAGCGAAATACTAGCGGGGGGGCACAATGAGCAGTTCTTC | CASSEILAGGHNEQFF
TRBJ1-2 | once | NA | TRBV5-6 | TGTGCCAGCAGCTTGGGAGGTAACTATGGCTACACCTTC | CASSLGGNYGYTF
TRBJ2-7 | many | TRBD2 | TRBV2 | TGTGCCAGCAGTGAGGCGGGACTAGTCAGCGGCGAGCAGTACTTC | CASSEAGLVSGEQYF
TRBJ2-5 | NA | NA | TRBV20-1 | TGCAGTGCTAGCGGGAAGGAGACCCAGTACTTC | CSASGKETQYF
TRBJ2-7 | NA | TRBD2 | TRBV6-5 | TGTGCCAGCGGGTCTAACAGCGGGAGGTTTCAGTACTTC | CASGSNSGRFQYF
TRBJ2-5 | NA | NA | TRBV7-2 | TGTGCCAGCAGCTTACGGAGGGCAGTCCAAGAGACCCAGTACTTC | CASSLRRAVQETQYF
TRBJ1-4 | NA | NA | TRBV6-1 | TGTGCCAGCAGTGATGAACAGGGATTGGCTAATGAAAAACTGTTTTTT | CASSDEQGLANEKLFF
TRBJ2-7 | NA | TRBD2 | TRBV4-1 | TGCGCCAGCAGCCAATTTAGCGGGGGGGACGAGCAGTACTTC | CASSQFSGGDEQYF
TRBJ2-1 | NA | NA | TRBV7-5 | TGTGCCAGAAGCTTAACGAGACTAGCGATCCATGAGCAGTTCTTC | CARSLTRLAIHEQFF
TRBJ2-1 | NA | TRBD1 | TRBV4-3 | TGCGCCAGCAGCCAAGATGGGGGACAGGGGTATGAGCAGTTCTTC | CASSQDGGQGYEQFF
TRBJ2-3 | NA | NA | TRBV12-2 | TGTGCAAGTCGCCCCCGGGTGGAGGCCCTTTCGTCCACAGATACGCAGTATTTT | CASRPRVEALSSTDTQYF
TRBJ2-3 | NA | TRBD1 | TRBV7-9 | TGTGCCAGCAGCCCCGGACAGGGGAACGATACGCAGTATTTT | CASSPGQGNDTQYF
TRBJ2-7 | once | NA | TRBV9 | TGTGCCAGCAGCGTAGGACCGGAGGGCGAGCAGTACTTC | CASSVGPEGEQYF
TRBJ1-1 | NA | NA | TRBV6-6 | TGTGCCAGCAGACCCTCCAGGGCCATGAACACTGAAGCTTTCTTT | CASRPSRAMNTEAFF
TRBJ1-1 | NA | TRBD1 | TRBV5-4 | TGTGCCAGCAGCAGCGGGACAGGGGTGAACACTGAAGCTTTCTTT | CASSSGTGVNTEAFF
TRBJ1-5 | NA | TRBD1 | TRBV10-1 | TGCGCCAGCAGTGACCAGCCCAGGGGACAGACGTGGTCCGTTGGTCAGCCCCAGCATTTT | CASSDQPRGQTWSVGQPQHF
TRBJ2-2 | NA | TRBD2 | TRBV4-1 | TGCGCCAGCAGCCAAGAGTTAGCGGGAGAAACCGGGGAGCTGTTTTTT | CASSQELAGETGELFF
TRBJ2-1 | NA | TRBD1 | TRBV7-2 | TGTGCCAGCAGCCCTCAGGGGGCCGGCATGCAGTTCTTC | CASSPQGAGMQFF
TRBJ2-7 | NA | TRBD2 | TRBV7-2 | TGTGCCAGCAGCCGGGGCCTGGGGGAGGGTACCTACGAGCAGTACTTC | CASSRGLGEGTYEQYF
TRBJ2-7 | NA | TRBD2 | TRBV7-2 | TGTGCCAGCAGCTTAGCGCCGACTAGCGGGAGGAGCTCCTACGAGCAGTACTTC | CASSLAPTSGRSSYEQYF
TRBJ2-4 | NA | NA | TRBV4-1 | TGCGCCAGCAGCCAGAGGGACAGCGGGTCCAAAAACATTCAGTACTTC | CASSQRDSGSKNIQYF
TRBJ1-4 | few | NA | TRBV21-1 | TGTGCCAGCAGCAAAAGCAAGGGGGCAAATGAAAAACTGTTTTTT | CASSKSKGANEKLFF
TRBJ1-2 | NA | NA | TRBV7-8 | TGTGCCAGCAGCCTCGGGTCATGGGACTATGGCTACACCTTC | CASSLGSWDYGYTF
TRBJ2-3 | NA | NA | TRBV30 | TGTGCCTGGAGTGTACGTCGCGCAGATACGCAGTATTTT | CAWSVRRADTQYF
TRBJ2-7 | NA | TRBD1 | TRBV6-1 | TGTGCCAGCAGTCGGGACAGGGGTTCCTACGAGCAGTACTTC | CASSRDRGSYEQYF
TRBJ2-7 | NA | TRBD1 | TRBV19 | TGTGCCAGTAGTATCGGGACAGCTTCTTCCTACGAGCAGTACTTC | CASSIGTASSYEQYF
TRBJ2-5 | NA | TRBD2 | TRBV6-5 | TGTGCCAGCGGCAAGCGGGGTAGCGGGAGTGAGACCCAGTACTTC | CASGKRGSGSETQYF
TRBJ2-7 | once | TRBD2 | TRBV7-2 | TGTGCCAGCAGCCCAGGACTAGCGGGAGGGGTTGGCTACGAGCAGTACTTC | CASSPGLAGGVGYEQYF
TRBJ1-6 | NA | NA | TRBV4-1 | TGCGCCAGCAGCCAAGATGCAGGATATAATTCACCCCTCCACTTT | CASSQDAGYNSPLHF
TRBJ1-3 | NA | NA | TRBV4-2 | TGTGCCAGCAGCCTCGACCTGATACAGGGAGACGGAAACACCATATATTTT | CASSLDLIQGDGNTIYF
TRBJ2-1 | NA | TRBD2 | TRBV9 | TGTGCCAGCAGTGGCCTCGGGCGGGGGTCCTACAATGAGCAGTTCTTC | CASSGLGRGSYNEQFF
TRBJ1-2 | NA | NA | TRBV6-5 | TGTGCCAGCAGTTACTCTCGAGAAAGGGGCTATGGCTACACCTTC | CASSYSRERGYGYTF
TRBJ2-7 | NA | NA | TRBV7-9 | TGTGCCAGCAGCTTTATCGCCGGGAGTGCGAGTTACGAGCAGTACTTC | CASSFIAGSASYEQYF
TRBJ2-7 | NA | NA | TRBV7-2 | TGTGCCAGCAGCTTAGGAGGTGCGGCCGCCTACGAGCAGTACTTC | CASSLGGAAAYEQYF
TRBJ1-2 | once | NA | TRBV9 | TGTGCCAGCAGCTCGGCCGGCGTCGGGGGCTACACCTTC | CASSSAGVGGYTF
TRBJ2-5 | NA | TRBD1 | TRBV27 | TGTGCCAGCAGTTTATCAGGTCAGGGGGCTTGGGAGACCCAGTACTTC | CASSLSGQGAWETQYF
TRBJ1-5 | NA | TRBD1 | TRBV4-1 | TGCGCCAGCAGCCGCCTTACGGGACAGGACAATCAGCCCCAGCATTTT | CASSRLTGQDNQPQHF
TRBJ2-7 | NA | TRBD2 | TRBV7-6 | TGTGCCAGCAGCCCCTCTAGCGGGGGGGCTTTGTCCTACGAGCAGTACTTC | CASSPSSGGALSYEQYF
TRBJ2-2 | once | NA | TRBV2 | TGTGCCAAAACAGGGTTGGGGAACACCGGGGAGCTGTTTTTT | CAKTGLGNTGELFF
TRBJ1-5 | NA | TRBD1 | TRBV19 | TGTGCCAGTAGTGTAAACAGGGGGGTCGGTCAGCCCCAGCATTTT | CASSVNRGVGQPQHF
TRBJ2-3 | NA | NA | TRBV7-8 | TGTGCCAGCAGCCCCCAGGCTCGCCGCACAGATACGCAGTATTTT | CASSPQARRTDTQYF
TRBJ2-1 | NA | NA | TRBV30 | TGTGCCTGCGCTCGGACGAGGGATGAGCAGTTCTTC | CACARTRDEQFF
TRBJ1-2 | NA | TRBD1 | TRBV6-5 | TGTGCCAGCAGTACACACGGACAGGGATACTATGGCTACACCTTC | CASSTHGQGYYGYTF
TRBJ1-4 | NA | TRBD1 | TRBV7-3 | TGTGCCAGCAGCCCTTCTAGTTTACAGGGGAAGAGAGCAACTAATGAAAAACTGTTTTTT | CASSPSSLQGKRATNEKLFF